Ten or more counts support the clone carrying this T cell receptor beta chain. Separate cDNA molecules each had unique molecular identifiers attached to them. TCRdb itself ran the 5' RACE reads through MiXCR, one entry per CDR3 protein. The table shows 28,000 or so distinct CDR3 sequences, with under 7.5% occurring only once. This entry is derived from a study of early T cells in non-severe SARS-CoV-2 infection. Germline CDR1 is SGHVS and CDR2 is FNYEAQ. The CDR3 has 15 amino acids. The V gene lost 5 bases and the J gene lost 0 bases, with 14 bases spanning the gap. The rearrangement links TRBV7-6 to TRBJ2-7; possibly TRBD2 for D (6 bases). The source material was whole blood. This receptor was obtained from an adult who was a healthcare worker with PCR-confirmed SARS-CoV-2 infection or an uninfected control (not recorded which). CDR3 in DNA: TGTGCCAGCAGCCATACCCGGGACTTCTCCTACGAGCAGTACTTC. It is translated as CASSHTRDFSYEQYF.